This is a list of T cell receptor beta chains from one sample in a study of T cell repertoires in cytomegalovirus infection. Each CDR3 protein is one row after TCRdb ran MiXCR on the reads. The table shows around 110,000 distinct CDR3 sequences, with over 9% occurring only once. What these receptors recognize is not known. Source material: PBMCs, sequenced either directly or after in vitro stimulation (not recorded which). The source is a human donor in good health (CMV status not recorded). Some clones in this sample may be carry-over from other donors' samples. The CDR3 runs from the conserved cysteine through the conserved F or W. Each record gives: CDR3 length, J gene, clone size, V gene, D gene, CDR3 protein, CDR3 DNA. D genes are given only for firm matches. The size entry is marked missing in some rows and otherwise reads once, few, many or a size class.

cdr3_length: 15
j_call: TRBJ2-5
clone_size: many
v_call: TRBV7-6
d_call: NA
cdr3_aa: CASSPPRENQQTQYF
cdr3_nt: TGTGCCAGCAGCCCTCCACGGGAGAATCAACAGACCCAGTACTTC

cdr3_length: 14
j_call: TRBJ2-3
clone_size: few
v_call: TRBV27
d_call: TRBD1
cdr3_aa: CASSQDRGTDTQYF
cdr3_nt: TGTGCCAGCAGTCAGGACAGGGGCACAGATACGCAGTATTTT

cdr3_length: 14
j_call: TRBJ2-7
clone_size: NA
v_call: TRBV12-3/TRBV12-4
d_call: TRBD1
cdr3_aa: CASRSSGQRREQYF
cdr3_nt: TGTGCCAGCAGGTCTTCGGGACAGAGGAGGGAGCAGTACTTC

cdr3_length: 19
j_call: TRBJ2-5
clone_size: few
v_call: TRBV4-2
d_call: TRBD2
cdr3_aa: CASSQEGMATSGMWETQYF
cdr3_nt: TGTGCCAGCAGCCAAGAGGGTATGGCGACTAGCGGGATGTGGGAGACCCAGTACTTC

cdr3_length: 15
j_call: TRBJ2-3
clone_size: many
v_call: TRBV7-2
d_call: NA
cdr3_aa: CASSPGLGNTDTQYF
cdr3_nt: TGTGCCAGCAGCCCCGGACTGGGGAACACAGATACGCAGTATTTT

cdr3_length: 14
j_call: TRBJ2-3
clone_size: many
v_call: TRBV27
d_call: NA
cdr3_aa: CASSSRGRPDTQYF
cdr3_nt: TGTGCCAGCAGTTCCAGGGGCAGGCCAGATACGCAGTATTTT

cdr3_length: 14
j_call: TRBJ1-4
clone_size: many
v_call: TRBV7-2
d_call: TRBD1
cdr3_aa: CASSRGTGNEKLFF
cdr3_nt: TGTGCCAGCAGCCGCGGGACAGGGAATGAAAAACTGTTTTTT

cdr3_length: 16
j_call: TRBJ2-7
clone_size: few
v_call: TRBV20-1
d_call: TRBD2
cdr3_aa: CSASNPSSGSTYEQYF
cdr3_nt: TGCAGTGCTAGTAACCCATCTAGCGGGAGCACCTACGAGCAGTACTTC

cdr3_length: 15
j_call: TRBJ2-7
clone_size: few
v_call: TRBV29-1
d_call: NA
cdr3_aa: CSVALGAGFNYEQYF
cdr3_nt: TGCAGCGTTGCCCTTGGGGCAGGGTTTAACTACGAGCAGTACTTC

cdr3_length: 13
j_call: TRBJ2-1
clone_size: NA
v_call: TRBV12-3/TRBV12-4
d_call: TRBD2
cdr3_aa: CASRAGGPNEQFF
cdr3_nt: TGTGCCAGCAGAGCGGGAGGGCCCAATGAGCAGTTCTTC

cdr3_length: 15
j_call: TRBJ1-4
clone_size: many
v_call: TRBV7-8
d_call: NA
cdr3_aa: CASSPWSQSGEKLFF
cdr3_nt: TGTGCCAGCAGCCCATGGTCACAGTCTGGGGAAAAACTGTTTTTT

cdr3_length: 13
j_call: TRBJ1-2
clone_size: NA
v_call: TRBV9
d_call: NA
cdr3_aa: CASSVATAYGYTF
cdr3_nt: TGTGCCAGCAGCGTAGCAACAGCCTATGGCTACACCTTC

cdr3_length: 12
j_call: TRBJ1-6
clone_size: NA
v_call: TRBV12-3/TRBV12-4
d_call: TRBD1
cdr3_aa: CASSLQGAPLHF
cdr3_nt: TGTGCCAGCAGTTTGCAGGGGGCACCCCTCCACTTT

cdr3_length: 15
j_call: TRBJ2-3
clone_size: few
v_call: TRBV5-4
d_call: TRBD1
cdr3_aa: CASSLAGQGTDTQYF
cdr3_nt: TGTGCCAGCAGCTTGGCGGGACAGGGCACAGATACGCAGTATTTT

cdr3_length: 14
j_call: TRBJ1-6
clone_size: many
v_call: TRBV4-3
d_call: NA
cdr3_aa: CASSYTKNNSPLHF
cdr3_nt: TGCGCCAGCAGCTATACTAAGAATAATTCACCCCTCCACTTT

cdr3_length: 15
j_call: TRBJ2-1
clone_size: NA
v_call: TRBV19
d_call: NA
cdr3_aa: CASSITSMGHGGEFF
cdr3_nt: TGTGCCAGTAGTATTACTAGCATGGGGCACGGTGGGGAGTTCTTC

cdr3_length: 14
j_call: TRBJ1-3
clone_size: many
v_call: TRBV7-8
d_call: NA
cdr3_aa: CASSPGAGGNTIYF
cdr3_nt: TGTGCCAGCAGCCCGGGCGCAGGGGGAAACACCATATATTTT

cdr3_length: 16
j_call: TRBJ2-4
clone_size: many
v_call: TRBV6-5
d_call: NA
cdr3_aa: CASSFDGEIAKNIQYF
cdr3_nt: TGTGCCAGCAGTTTTGATGGTGAAATAGCCAAAAACATTCAGTACTTC

cdr3_length: 15
j_call: TRBJ1-1
clone_size: NA
v_call: TRBV28
d_call: TRBD1
cdr3_aa: CAIKPTKQGEAEAFF
cdr3_nt: TGTGCCATCAAACCGACGAAACAGGGGGAAGCTGAAGCTTTCTTT

cdr3_length: 14
j_call: TRBJ1-5
clone_size: NA
v_call: TRBV12-3/TRBV12-4
d_call: NA
cdr3_aa: CASSRKYTNQPQHF
cdr3_nt: TGTGCCAGCAGCAGGAAATATACTAATCAGCCCCAGCATTTT

cdr3_length: 17
j_call: TRBJ1-4
clone_size: NA
v_call: TRBV10-3
d_call: NA
cdr3_aa: CAISGGRDPATNEKLFF
cdr3_nt: TGTGCCATCAGTGGGGGCAGGGACCCTGCAACTAATGAAAAACTGTTTTTT

cdr3_length: 12
j_call: TRBJ2-7
clone_size: few
v_call: TRBV27
d_call: TRBD1
cdr3_aa: CASAGQAYEQYF
cdr3_nt: TGTGCCAGCGCGGGACAGGCCTACGAGCAGTACTTC

cdr3_length: 14
j_call: TRBJ1-1
clone_size: NA
v_call: TRBV28
d_call: NA
cdr3_aa: CASSLAGQNTEAFF
cdr3_nt: TGTGCCAGCAGTTTGGCAGGACAAAACACTGAAGCTTTCTTT

cdr3_length: 13
j_call: TRBJ1-1
clone_size: many
v_call: TRBV5-6
d_call: NA
cdr3_aa: CASSPRLNTEAFF
cdr3_nt: TGTGCCAGCAGCCCCCGATTAAACACTGAAGCTTTCTTT

cdr3_length: 15
j_call: TRBJ1-1
clone_size: few
v_call: TRBV4-1
d_call: NA
cdr3_aa: CASSQGQGGTTEAFF
cdr3_nt: TGCGCCAGCAGCCAAGGCCAGGGTGGGACCACTGAAGCTTTCTTT

cdr3_length: 14
j_call: TRBJ2-1
clone_size: many
v_call: TRBV7-2
d_call: NA
cdr3_aa: CASSLAHTYNEQFF
cdr3_nt: TGTGCCAGCAGCTTAGCGCACACCTACAATGAGCAGTTCTTC

cdr3_length: 19
j_call: TRBJ2-1
clone_size: NA
v_call: TRBV4-3
d_call: TRBD2
cdr3_aa: CASSQDDPLTSGSNNEQFF
cdr3_nt: TGCGCCAGCAGCCAAGACGACCCCCTGACTAGCGGGAGTAACAATGAGCAGTTCTTC

cdr3_length: 13
j_call: TRBJ2-7
clone_size: few
v_call: TRBV6-2/TRBV6-3
d_call: TRBD2
cdr3_aa: CASRTSGSYEQYF
cdr3_nt: TGTGCCAGCAGGACTAGCGGCTCCTACGAGCAGTACTTC

cdr3_length: 15
j_call: TRBJ1-1
clone_size: NA
v_call: TRBV19
d_call: NA
cdr3_aa: CASSITRRRNTEAFF
cdr3_nt: TGTGCCAGTAGTATAACGCGGAGGAGGAACACTGAAGCTTTCTTT

cdr3_length: 14
j_call: TRBJ2-3
clone_size: many
v_call: TRBV7-2
d_call: TRBD2
cdr3_aa: CASSERGHTDTQYF
cdr3_nt: TGTGCCAGCAGCGAGCGGGGCCACACAGATACGCAGTATTTT

cdr3_length: 14
j_call: TRBJ1-2
clone_size: many
v_call: TRBV24-1
d_call: NA
cdr3_aa: CATSEQDKDYGYTF
cdr3_nt: TGTGCCACCAGTGAGCAGGACAAGGACTATGGCTACACCTTC

cdr3_length: 13
j_call: TRBJ2-6
clone_size: many
v_call: TRBV7-2
d_call: NA
cdr3_aa: CASRISGANVLTF
cdr3_nt: TGTGCCAGCCGTATCTCTGGGGCCAACGTCCTGACTTTC

cdr3_length: 13
j_call: TRBJ1-2
clone_size: many
v_call: TRBV18
d_call: NA
cdr3_aa: CASSPGTEYGYTF
cdr3_nt: TGTGCCAGCTCACCAGGGACGGAGTATGGCTACACCTTC

cdr3_length: 13
j_call: TRBJ1-5
clone_size: few
v_call: TRBV20-1
d_call: NA
cdr3_aa: CSARVGVTQPQHF
cdr3_nt: TGCAGTGCTAGAGTAGGGGTAACTCAGCCCCAGCATTTT

cdr3_length: 17
j_call: TRBJ2-3
clone_size: NA
v_call: TRBV15
d_call: NA
cdr3_aa: CATSRDSRGSRTDTQYF
cdr3_nt: TGTGCCACCAGCAGGGATAGTCGGGGGTCCCGCACAGATACGCAGTATTTT

cdr3_length: 13
j_call: TRBJ1-5
clone_size: NA
v_call: TRBV12-3/TRBV12-4
d_call: NA
cdr3_aa: CASTPGGNQPQHF
cdr3_nt: TGTGCCAGCACCCCCGGGGGGAATCAGCCCCAGCATTTT

cdr3_length: 13
j_call: TRBJ2-1
clone_size: NA
v_call: TRBV20-1
d_call: NA
cdr3_aa: CSPESGPYNEQFF
cdr3_nt: TGCAGTCCTGAAAGTGGTCCTTACAATGAGCAGTTCTTC

cdr3_length: 15
j_call: TRBJ2-5
clone_size: many
v_call: TRBV12-3/TRBV12-4
d_call: NA
cdr3_aa: CASSLALGSRETQYF
cdr3_nt: TGTGCCAGCAGTTTAGCGCTCGGGAGCCGGGAGACCCAGTACTTC

cdr3_length: 15
j_call: TRBJ2-7
clone_size: many
v_call: TRBV7-2
d_call: TRBD1
cdr3_aa: CASSSGTGVSYEQYF
cdr3_nt: TGTGCCAGCAGCTCTGGGACAGGGGTTTCCTACGAGCAGTACTTC

cdr3_length: 14
j_call: TRBJ1-4
clone_size: NA
v_call: TRBV2
d_call: NA
cdr3_aa: CASSEGLTNEKLFF
cdr3_nt: TGTGCCAGCAGTGAGGGATTAACTAATGAAAAACTGTTTTTT

cdr3_length: 16
j_call: TRBJ2-7
clone_size: few
v_call: TRBV6-2/TRBV6-3
d_call: TRBD1
cdr3_aa: CASSFETGGASYEQYF
cdr3_nt: TGTGCCAGCAGTTTTGAGACAGGGGGCGCTTCCTACGAGCAGTACTTC

cdr3_length: 16
j_call: TRBJ1-3
clone_size: few
v_call: TRBV7-8
d_call: NA
cdr3_aa: CASSSLARGSGNTIYF
cdr3_nt: TGTGCCAGCAGCTCCCTTGCCAGGGGCTCTGGAAACACCATATATTTT

cdr3_length: 16
j_call: TRBJ2-3
clone_size: many
v_call: TRBV11-2
d_call: NA
cdr3_aa: CASRLAAGLGTDTQYF
cdr3_nt: TGTGCCAGCAGACTGGCCGCAGGGTTGGGCACAGATACGCAGTATTTT

cdr3_length: 17
j_call: TRBJ1-5
clone_size: many
v_call: TRBV12-3/TRBV12-4
d_call: TRBD1
cdr3_aa: CASSLGDRGRLYQPQHF
cdr3_nt: TGTGCCAGCAGTCTCGGGGACAGGGGGCGGCTCTATCAGCCCCAGCATTTT

cdr3_length: 18
j_call: TRBJ2-2
clone_size: NA
v_call: TRBV19
d_call: NA
cdr3_aa: CASNPRRGRAPNTGELFF
cdr3_nt: TGTGCCAGTAATCCTAGGCGTGGCAGGGCGCCGAACACCGGGGAGCTGTTTTTT

cdr3_length: 13
j_call: TRBJ1-3
clone_size: NA
v_call: TRBV30
d_call: NA
cdr3_aa: CAWSGTAGNTIYF
cdr3_nt: TGTGCCTGGAGCGGGACCGCAGGAAACACCATATATTTT

cdr3_length: 13
j_call: TRBJ1-5
clone_size: NA
v_call: TRBV6-2/TRBV6-3
d_call: NA
cdr3_aa: CASSYDGHQPQHF
cdr3_nt: TGTGCCAGCAGTTACGACGGGCATCAGCCCCAGCATTTT

cdr3_length: 13
j_call: TRBJ1-4
clone_size: NA
v_call: TRBV5-1
d_call: NA
cdr3_aa: CASSSAGNEKLFF
cdr3_nt: TGCGCCAGCAGTTCGGCAGGGAATGAAAAACTGTTTTTT

cdr3_length: 16
j_call: TRBJ2-1
clone_size: many
v_call: TRBV5-4
d_call: TRBD2
cdr3_aa: CASSSPGLAGVSEQFF
cdr3_nt: TGTGCCAGCAGCTCACCGGGACTAGCGGGAGTATCTGAGCAGTTCTTC